What follows describes a single T cell receptor (beta chain). The source of the sample is a study of blood T cell repertoires in COVID-19. Clones were read by immunoSEQ multiplex PCR, and TCRdb kept only the in-frame ones, dropping some. Altogether over 300,000 clones are present, about 91% being singletons, with the ten largest covering about 9.5%. The germline V gene has CDR1 SEHNR and CDR2 FQNEAQ (reference sequence). The CDR3 totals 15 residues. With V trimmed by 1 base and J by 7 bases, 9 bases remained unmatched. The origin of this receptor is a woman between 35 and 50 years old who had recovered from COVID-19. Material for sequencing was PBMCs or T cells enriched from blood (not recorded which). J is TRBJ1-2 and V is TRBV7-9, with 7 bases fitting TRBD1. The CDR3 nucleotides read TGTGCCAGCAGCTTAGAGGGGGCCGGTACGAGTGGCTACACCTTC. This encodes CASSLEGAGTSGYTF.